The rows below give T cell receptor beta chains drawn from one sample of a study of shared clonotypes between healthy human individuals. The data were produced by immunoSEQ multiplex PCR, yet TCRdb's version contains in-frame clones alone and is incomplete. The table includes about 2.4 million clones, 93% detected once. Source material: naive CD4+ T cells from PBMCs. The receptors come from a man aged 18 to 35 in good health. Some clones in this sample may be carry-over from other donors' samples. Each CDR3 is given with its conserved first and last residue. D genes are given only for firm matches. Some rows have no size entry. The others give once, few or many, or a class for an expanded clone.

v_gene	j_gene	d_gene	abundance	CDR3nt	CDR3aa
TRBV5-6	TRBJ2-3	TRBD1	.	TGTGCCAGCAGCCAGGGACAGGGAACAGATACGCAGTATTTT	CASSQGQGTDTQYF
TRBV13	TRBJ2-1	.	.	TGTGCCAGCAGCTCCCGGACTAAGTACAATGAGCAGTTCTTC	CASSSRTKYNEQFF
TRBV5-1	TRBJ1-1	.	.	TGCGCCAGCAGCCGCGACTCGAACACTGAAGCTTTCTTT	CASSRDSNTEAFF
TRBV9	TRBJ2-2	TRBD1	.	TGTGCCAGCAGCGTAGGTGGGACAGGGTTCGCCGGGGAGCTGTTTTTT	CASSVGGTGFAGELFF
TRBV6-5	TRBJ1-1	.	.	TGTGCCAGCAGTTATTCCCCCGACTACACTGAAGCTTTCTTT	CASSYSPDYTEAFF
TRBV4-1	TRBJ1-2	TRBD1	.	TGCGCCAGCAGCCAGGAGGACAGGGGATATGGCTACACCTTC	CASSQEDRGYGYTF
TRBV7-2	TRBJ1-5	.	.	TGTGCCAGCAGCTTACGGCGGCATCAGCCCCAGCATTTT	CASSLRRHQPQHF
TRBV7-9	TRBJ2-5	.	.	TGTGCCAGCAGCTCAGGGGTGGCTAGCGTTGGGTACCAAGAGACCCAGTACTTC	CASSSGVASVGYQETQYF
TRBV6-4	TRBJ2-2	.	.	TGTGCCAGCAGTTTAACAGGGAGCACCGGGGAGCTGTTTTTT	CASSLTGSTGELFF
TRBV18	TRBJ2-5	TRBD1	.	TGTGCCAGCTCACACGGACAGGGCGGCCTAGAGACCCAGTACTTC	CASSHGQGGLETQYF
TRBV10-3	TRBJ2-7	.	.	TGTGCCATCAGTGAGCTTTCACAGGGCTACGAGCAGTACTTC	CAISELSQGYEQYF
TRBV5-1	TRBJ2-1	.	.	TGCGCCAGCAGCTTGGAGGGATCGGCCTACAATGAGCAGTTCTTC	CASSLEGSAYNEQFF
TRBV27	TRBJ2-7	.	.	TGTGCCAGCAGTCGAAGGGGGAACACCTACGAGCAGTACTTC	CASSRRGNTYEQYF
TRBV5-8	TRBJ2-7	TRBD1	.	TGTGCCAGCAGCCAGCAGGGGGCTCCTAGCCACGAGCAGTACTTC	CASSQQGAPSHEQYF
TRBV9	TRBJ2-5	.	.	TGTGCCAGCAGGGCGGCGGTCCAAGAGACCCAGTACTTC	CASRAAVQETQYF
TRBV28	TRBJ2-1	.	.	TGTGCCAGCAGTTTGCCAGGGGGGAGTCAGTTCTTC	CASSLPGGSQFF
TRBV28	TRBJ2-7	TRBD1	.	TGTGCCAGCAGTACACCCCACCAGGGGGCTGGGAGGTGGCAGTACTTC	CASSTPHQGAGRWQYF
TRBV2	TRBJ1-5	.	.	TGTGCCAGCAGTGAGGCAGACTATAGCAATCAGCCCCAGCATTTT	CASSEADYSNQPQHF
TRBV7-9	TRBJ2-1	.	.	TGTGCCAGCAGCTCGCCGGGACCGGGAAACAATGAGCAGTTCTTC	CASSSPGPGNNEQFF
TRBV28	TRBJ2-7	TRBD2	.	TGTGCCAGCAGTCTCGGGAGGGCTGTCTACGAGCAGTACTTC	CASSLGRAVYEQYF
TRBV7-9	TRBJ1-2	.	.	TGTGCCAGCAGCTTTTCGCAGGTCTTGGGCGGTGGCTACACCTTC	CASSFSQVLGGGYTF
TRBV28	TRBJ2-7	TRBD2	.	TGTGCCAGCAGTTTGGGTAGCGGGAGGGCCTGGACCTACGAGCAGTACTTC	CASSLGSGRAWTYEQYF
TRBV7-9	TRBJ2-2	TRBD2	.	TGTGCCAGCAGCTTAAGGCAGCGGGGCACCGGGGAGCTGTTTTTT	CASSLRQRGTGELFF
TRBV7-9	TRBJ2-7	TRBD2	.	TGTGCCAGCAGCGGTAGGACTAGCGGGAGGCCTCCCTACGAGCAGTACTTC	CASSGRTSGRPPYEQYF
TRBV18	TRBJ2-1	TRBD2	.	TGTGCCAGCCAATCACCGGGACTAGCGGGTAATGAGCAGTTCTTC	CASQSPGLAGNEQFF
TRBV5-1	TRBJ2-7	TRBD1	.	TGCGCCAGCAGCCCCGGACAGGGAATGTACGAGCAGTACTTC	CASSPGQGMYEQYF
TRBV7-3	TRBJ2-7	TRBD2	.	TGTGCCAGCAGCTTAACGGCGGCTAGCGGCGACGACGAGCAGTACTTC	CASSLTAASGDDEQYF
TRBV15	TRBJ1-1	.	.	TGTGCCACCAGCAGAGGGGGCTCCATGAACACTGAAGCTTTCTTT	CATSRGGSMNTEAFF
TRBV2	TRBJ1-5	.	.	TGTGCCAGCAGTGGGCGAGGGAGCAATCAGCCCCAGCATTTT	CASSGRGSNQPQHF
TRBV9	TRBJ1-2	.	.	TGTGCCAGCAGCGTAGGTCGGGAACGGAGGACTTATGGCTACACCTTC	CASSVGRERRTYGYTF
TRBV11-3	TRBJ2-3	TRBD1	.	TGTGCCAGCAGCTACGGACAGGGGACAACGCAGTATTTT	CASSYGQGTTQYF
TRBV7-8	TRBJ2-6	TRBD2	.	TGTGCCAGCAGCCTTAGCGGGAGGAGGCTAAGCTCTGGGGCCAACGTCCTGACTTTC	CASSLSGRRLSSGANVLTF
TRBV28	TRBJ2-1	.	.	TGTGCCAGCAACACCGCGATCGAGAGGCTACGCTACAATGAGCAGTTCTTC	CASNTAIERLRYNEQFF
TRBV6-1	TRBJ1-4	.	.	TGTGCCAGCAGTGAAGCGCTTCGGTTGGCTAATGAAAAACTGTTTTTT	CASSEALRLANEKLFF
TRBV5-4	TRBJ2-2	.	few	TGTGCCAGCAGCTTTACAGCCACCGGGGAGCTGTTTTTT	CASSFTATGELFF
TRBV28	TRBJ1-1	.	.	TGTGCCAGCGTCTCAGGCCCACTGAACACTGAAGCTTTCTTT	CASVSGPLNTEAFF
TRBV7-8	TRBJ1-1	TRBD1	.	TGTGCCAGCAGGATCGGGACAGGGGGAACGGAAGCTTTCTTT	CASRIGTGGTEAFF
TRBV5-1	TRBJ2-3	.	.	TGCGCCAGCAGCTTGGCCAGCCTCACAGATACGCAGTATTTT	CASSLASLTDTQYF
TRBV6-6	TRBJ2-7	.	.	TGTGCCAGCAGGACCCATCTGACAGGCTCCTACGAGCAGTACTTC	CASRTHLTGSYEQYF
TRBV28	TRBJ2-5	TRBD1	.	TGTGCCAGCAGTAACACCGACAGGGGGGTGGAGACCCAGTACTTC	CASSNTDRGVETQYF
TRBV4-1	TRBJ2-4	.	.	TGCGCCAGCAGCCAACTACTAGTCCCAGCCAAAAACATTCAGTACTTC	CASSQLLVPAKNIQYF
TRBV7-8	TRBJ2-3	TRBD2	once	TGTGCCAGCAGTTTTAATAGCGGGAGGGCCGCTACGCAGTATTTT	CASSFNSGRAATQYF
TRBV25-1	TRBJ2-7	.	.	TGTGCCAGCAGTGACACCACAAGTAGCGAGCAGTACTTC	CASSDTTSSEQYF
TRBV7-8	TRBJ2-3	TRBD2	.	TGTGCCACCGCCGTAAGACTAGCGGACACAGATACGCAGTATTTT	CATAVRLADTDTQYF
TRBV28	TRBJ2-1	.	.	TGTGCCAGCAGTTACCCTAGCTACAATGAGCAGTTCTTC	CASSYPSYNEQFF
TRBV18	TRBJ1-1	.	.	TGTGCCAGCTCACTGGGACGAGTACCTAACACTGAAGCTTTCTTT	CASSLGRVPNTEAFF
TRBV7-7	TRBJ2-3	.	once	TGTGCCAGCAGCAGAAGGAGAGCGGATACGCAGTATTTT	CASSRRRADTQYF
TRBV28	TRBJ1-4	.	once	TGTGCCAGCAGGCTTATCCAGGCCGGGCGGATCGAAAAACTGTTTTTT	CASRLIQAGRIEKLFF
TRBV19	TRBJ2-2	TRBD2	.	TGTGCCAGTAGGCCCAGCGGGAGCATCACCGGGGAGCTGTTTTTT	CASRPSGSITGELFF
TRBV6-1	TRBJ1-5	.	.	TGTGCCAGCAGTGAGGGACTTAGGCCGGGCAATCAGCCCCAGCATTTT	CASSEGLRPGNQPQHF
TRBV7-3	TRBJ2-1	TRBD2	.	TGTGCCAGCAGCTCAAAAGCCGAGCGGGAGAAGGGTGAGCAGTTCTTC	CASSSKAEREKGEQFF